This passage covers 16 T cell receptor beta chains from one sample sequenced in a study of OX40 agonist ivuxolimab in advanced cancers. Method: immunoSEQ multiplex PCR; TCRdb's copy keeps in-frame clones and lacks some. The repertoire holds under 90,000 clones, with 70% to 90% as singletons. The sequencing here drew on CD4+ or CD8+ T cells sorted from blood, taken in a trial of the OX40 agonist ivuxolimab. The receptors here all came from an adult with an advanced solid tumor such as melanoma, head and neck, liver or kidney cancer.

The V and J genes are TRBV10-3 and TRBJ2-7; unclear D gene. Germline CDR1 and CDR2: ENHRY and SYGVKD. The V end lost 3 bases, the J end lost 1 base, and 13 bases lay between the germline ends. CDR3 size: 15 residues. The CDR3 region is CAISDEVRLSYEQYF. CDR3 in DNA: TGTGCCATCAGTGATGAGGTCAGGCTATCCTACGAGCAGTACTTC.

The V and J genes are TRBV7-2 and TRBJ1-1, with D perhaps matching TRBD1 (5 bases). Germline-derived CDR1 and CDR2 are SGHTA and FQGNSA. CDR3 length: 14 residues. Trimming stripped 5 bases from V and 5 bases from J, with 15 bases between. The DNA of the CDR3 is TGTGCCAGCAGCCAAGGGGCAGGGAGGACTGAAGCTTTCTTT. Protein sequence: CASSQGAGRTEAFF. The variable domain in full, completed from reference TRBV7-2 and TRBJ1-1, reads GAGVSQSPSNKVTEKGKDVELRCDPISGHTALYWYRQSLGQGLEFLIYFQGNSAPDKSGLPSDRFSAERTGGSVSTLTIQRTQQEDSAVYLCASSQGAGRTEAFFGQGTRLTVV.

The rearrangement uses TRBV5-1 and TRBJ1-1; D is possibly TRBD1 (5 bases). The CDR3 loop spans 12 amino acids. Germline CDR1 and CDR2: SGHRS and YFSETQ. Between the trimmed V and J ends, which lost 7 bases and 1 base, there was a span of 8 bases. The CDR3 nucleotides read TGCGCCAGCTATGGGGGGAACACTGAAGCTTTCTTT. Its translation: CASYGGNTEAFF.

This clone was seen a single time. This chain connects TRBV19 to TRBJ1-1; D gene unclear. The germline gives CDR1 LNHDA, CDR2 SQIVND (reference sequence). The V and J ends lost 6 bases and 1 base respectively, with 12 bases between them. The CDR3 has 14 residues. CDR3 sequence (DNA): TGTGCCAGTAGGATCCGGGAATCGAACACTGAAGCTTTCTTT. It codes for CASRIRESNTEAFF.

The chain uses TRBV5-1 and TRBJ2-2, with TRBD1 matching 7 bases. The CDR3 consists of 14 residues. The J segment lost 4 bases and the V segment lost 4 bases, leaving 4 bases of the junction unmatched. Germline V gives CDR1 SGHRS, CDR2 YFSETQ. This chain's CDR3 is CASSVEGATGELFF. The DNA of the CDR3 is TGCGCCAGCAGCGTTGAGGGGGCCACCGGGGAGCTGTTTTTT.

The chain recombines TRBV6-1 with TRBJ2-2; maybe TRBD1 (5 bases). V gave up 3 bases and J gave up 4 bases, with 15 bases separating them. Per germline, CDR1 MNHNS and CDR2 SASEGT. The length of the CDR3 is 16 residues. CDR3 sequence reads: CASSDPSRVRTGELFF. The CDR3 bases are TGTGCCAGCAGTGATCCCAGCAGGGTTCGCACCGGGGAGCTGTTTTTT.

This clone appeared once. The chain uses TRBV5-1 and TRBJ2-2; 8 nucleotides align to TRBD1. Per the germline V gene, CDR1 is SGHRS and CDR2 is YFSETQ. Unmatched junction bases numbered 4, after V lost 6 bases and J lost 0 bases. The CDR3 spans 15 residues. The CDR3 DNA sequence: TGCGCCAGCAAACAGGGGGGTACGAACACCGGGGAGCTGTTTTTT. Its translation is CASKQGGTNTGELFF.

This chain's CDR3 is CASSPRPPSARYNEQFF. Here the CDR3 DNA reads TGTGCCAGCAGCCCTAGACCCCCGAGCGCCCGTTACAATGAGCAGTTCTTC. The chain joins TRBV5-6 to TRBJ2-1, with D unresolved. The V gene lost 4 bases and the J gene lost 4 bases, with 21 bases spanning the gap. The germline V gene has CDR1 SGHDT and CDR2 YYEEEE. This CDR3 spans 17 amino acids.

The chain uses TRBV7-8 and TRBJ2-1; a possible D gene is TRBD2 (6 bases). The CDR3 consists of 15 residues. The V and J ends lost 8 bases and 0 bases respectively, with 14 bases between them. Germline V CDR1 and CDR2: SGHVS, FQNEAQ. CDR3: CASGYKDYSYNEQFF. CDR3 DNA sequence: TGTGCCAGCGGTTATAAGGACTACTCCTACAATGAGCAGTTCTTC.

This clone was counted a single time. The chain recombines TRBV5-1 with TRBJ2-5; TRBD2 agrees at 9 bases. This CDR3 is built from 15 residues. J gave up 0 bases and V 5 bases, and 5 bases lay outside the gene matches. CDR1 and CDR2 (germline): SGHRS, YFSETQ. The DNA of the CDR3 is TGCGCCAGCAGGAGGCGGGAGGGCCACCAAGAGACCCAGTACTTC. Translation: CASRRREGHQETQYF. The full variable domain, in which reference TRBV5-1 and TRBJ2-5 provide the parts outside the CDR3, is KAGVTQTPRYLIKTRGQQVTLSCSPISGHRSVSWYQQTPGQGLQFLFEYFSETQRNKGNFPGRFSGRQFSNSRSEMNVSTLELGDSALYLCASRRREGHQETQYFGPGTRLLVL.

This CDR3 is CATSRDGVNTEAFF. For the CDR3, the DNA is TGTGCCACCAGCAGAGACGGGGTGAACACTGAAGCTTTCTTT. The chain employs TRBV15 and TRBJ1-1; D is ambiguous. Germline loops: CDR1 LNHNV, CDR2 YYDKDF (reference sequence). The CDR3 has 14 residues. Trimming shortened V by 0 bases and J by 0 bases, and 5 bases separated the two germline ends.

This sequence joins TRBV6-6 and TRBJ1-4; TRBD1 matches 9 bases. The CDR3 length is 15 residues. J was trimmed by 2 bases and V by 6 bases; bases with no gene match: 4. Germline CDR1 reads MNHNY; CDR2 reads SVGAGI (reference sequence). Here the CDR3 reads CASSHTGGTNEKLFF. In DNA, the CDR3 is TGTGCCAGCAGCCACACAGGGGGCACTAATGAAAAACTGTTTTTT.

This CDR3 reads CATETGTGNGYTF. The DNA for the CDR3 is TGTGCCACCGAAACCGGGACAGGGAATGGCTACACCTTC. The V call is TRBV19, the J call TRBJ1-2, with TRBD1 matching 9 bases. The CDR3 consists of 13 residues. Losses at the gene ends were 10 bases for V and 6 bases for J; bases not matched to a gene: 9. CDR1 is LNHDA, CDR2 SQIVND, per germline (reference sequence).

CDR3 in amino acids: CASSVAAEYNSPLHF. The CDR3 DNA reads as TGTGCCAGCAGTGTGGCGGCAGAGTACAATTCACCCCTCCACTTT. This sequence joins TRBV2 and TRBJ1-6, with D hard to call. From germline, CDR1 is SNHLY and CDR2 FYNNEI. Trimming shortened V by 4 bases and J by 7 bases, and 14 bases separated the two germline ends. This CDR3 contains 15 residues.

Here the CDR3 DNA reads TGTGCCAGCAGTTACTACGACGAGCAGTACTTC. Protein sequence: CASSYYDEQYF. The chain employs TRBV6-5 and TRBJ2-7; D remains unclear. The CDR3 loop spans 11 amino acids. Trimming removed 1 base at V and 5 bases at J, with 3 bases between. Germline-derived CDR1 and CDR2 are MNHEY and SVGAGI.

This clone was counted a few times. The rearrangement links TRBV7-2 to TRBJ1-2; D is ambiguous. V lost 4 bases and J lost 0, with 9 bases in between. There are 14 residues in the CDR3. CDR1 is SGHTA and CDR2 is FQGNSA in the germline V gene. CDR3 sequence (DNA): TGTGCCAGCAGCTCCAGACGTACTAACTATGGCTACACCTTC. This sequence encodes CASSSRRTNYGYTF. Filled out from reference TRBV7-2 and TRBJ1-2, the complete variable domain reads GAGVSQSPSNKVTEKGKDVELRCDPISGHTALYWYRQSLGQGLEFLIYFQGNSAPDKSGLPSDRFSAERTGGSVSTLTIQRTQQEDSAVYLCASSSRRTNYGYTFGSGTRLTVV.